One T cell receptor beta chain is described in this entry. Only in-frame clones appear in the TCRdb table, and some are missing; sequencing was by immunoSEQ multiplex PCR. The sample yields roughly 100,000 clones, around 85% seen once. This specimen belongs to a study of blood T cell repertoires in COVID-19. Germline-derived CDR1 and CDR2 are MNHNS and SASEGT. The V end lost 1 base, the J end lost 2 bases, and 12 bases lay between the germline ends. The CDR3 totals 15 residues. The sequence was collected from a man between 65 and 85 years old with active or convalescent COVID-19. The sample consisted of peripheral blood. The rearrangement uses TRBV6-1 and TRBJ2-7; no firm D call. CDR3 DNA: TGTGCCAGCAGTGAAGAATACACTATAGCCTACGAGCAGTACTTC. Encoded protein: CASSEEYTIAYEQYF.